These 10 T cell receptor beta chains originate from one sample sequenced in a study of identical twins. TCRdb processed the 5' RACE reads anew with MiXCR; each CDR3 protein has one entry. The sample records around 530,000 distinct CDR3 sequences, around 15% being singletons. The same data also went into a second study, on yellow fever vaccine responses in identical twins.

The source material was CD4+ T cells sorted from blood. These receptor sequences come from a woman under 30 in good health.

This clonotype was seen many times. The gene calls are TRBV24-1 and TRBJ1-2, with D maybe TRBD1 (6 bases). Trimming removed 4 bases at V and 4 bases at J, with 9 bases between. CDR1 is KGHDR and CDR2 is SFDVKD in the germline V gene. There are 13 residues in the CDR3. CDR3 loop: CATSDQDSYGYTF. CDR3 coding DNA: TGTGCCACCAGTGACCAGGACAGCTATGGCTACACCTTC.

There are a few counts of this clonotype. The chain uses TRBV20-1 and TRBJ2-2; D gene unclear. Trimming removed 2 bases at V and 7 bases at J, with 8 bases between. CDR1 is DFQATT and CDR2 is SNEGSKA in the germline V gene (reference sequence). The CDR3 consists of 12 residues. The CDR3 protein is CSARRPIGELFF. CDR3 nucleotide sequence: TGCAGTGCTAGAAGGCCGATCGGGGAGCTGTTTTTT.

This chain links TRBV27 with TRBJ2-4, with 9 bases aligning to TRBD2. Germline V gives CDR1 MNHEY, CDR2 SMNVEV (reference sequence). This CDR3 has 17 residues. V shed 5 bases and J 7 bases; nucleotides not matched to a gene: 15. The CDR3 spells CASSPAWAGGPGNIQYF. CDR3 bases: TGTGCCAGCAGTCCTGCCTGGGCGGGAGGGCCGGGGAACATTCAGTACTTC.

This clonotype appeared a few times. This chain links TRBV29-1 with TRBJ2-5, with 7 bases matching TRBD2. The germline CDR1 and CDR2 sequences are SQVTM and ANQGSEA. V was pared by 6 bases and J by 3 bases, with 4 bases of the junction left unmatched. The CDR3 is made up of 12 amino acids. The CDR3 here is CSVRTREETQYF. The CDR3, as DNA: TGCAGCGTCCGGACTAGGGAAGAGACCCAGTACTTC.

The rearrangement joins TRBV7-8 to TRBJ2-3; 11 nucleotides align to TRBD2. This CDR3 contains 19 residues. Germline assignment: CDR1 SGHVS and CDR2 FQNEAQ. V dropped 1 base and J dropped 0; count of bases not matched to a gene: 9. The DNA of the CDR3 is TGTGCCAGCAGCTTAGGATGGACTAGCGGGTTCACTAGCACAGATACGCAGTATTTT. Translated, it gives CASSLGWTSGFTSTDTQYF.

There are a few counts of this clonotype. The chain carries TRBV25-1 and TRBJ2-1; no reliable D call. The V end lost 7 bases, the J end lost 9 bases, and 22 bases lay between the germline ends. The CDR3 has 15 amino acids. Germline lookup yields CDR1 MGHDK and CDR2 SYGVNS. DNA of the CDR3: TGTGCCAGCACCCCACCTACCCTTACGTTCGGTGAGCAGTTCTTC. Translation gives CASTPPTLTFGEQFF.

This clonotype came up a few times. V and J are TRBV11-2 and TRBJ2-1, with a tentative D call TRBD1 (6 bases). V was clipped by 1 base and J by 7 bases, with 11 bases between them. Germline values: CDR1 SGHAT, CDR2 FQNNGV. CDR3 length: 14 residues. The CDR3 DNA sequence: TGTGCCAGCAGCTTAGGGGGGCCTTTTAATGAGCAGTTCTTC. It encodes CASSLGGPFNEQFF.

The chain employs TRBV5-1 and TRBJ2-5, with 10 nucleotides matching TRBD2. CDR3 size: 16 residues. From germline, CDR1 is SGHRS and CDR2 YFSETQ. J lost 3 bases, V lost 2 bases, and 7 bases had no gene match. CDR3 in amino acids: CASSFSSGRSEETQYF. The DNA of the CDR3 is TGCGCCAGCAGCTTTAGTAGCGGGAGGTCGGAAGAGACCCAGTACTTC.

The chain employs TRBV5-1 and TRBJ2-3; 11 bases are a match to TRBD2. The CDR3 contains 16 residues. With 4 bases clipped from V and 4 bases from J, the junction kept 8 bases outside the gene matches. Germline loops: CDR1 SGHRS, CDR2 YFSETQ. The CDR3 sequence is CASSAQTSGIADTQYF. The CDR3 DNA reads as TGCGCCAGCAGCGCGCAGACTAGCGGGATTGCAGATACGCAGTATTTT. The whole variable domain, remainder taken from reference TRBV5-1 and TRBJ2-3, is KAGVTQTPRYLIKTRGQQVTLSCSPISGHRSVSWYQQTPGQGLQFLFEYFSETQRNKGNFPGRFSGRQFSNSRSEMNVSTLELGDSALYLCASSAQTSGIADTQYFGPGTRLTVL.

This clonotype was counted a few times. This chain uses TRBV20-1 with TRBJ2-3, with TRBD2 identical over 15 bases. Germline V gene data show CDR1 as DFQATT and CDR2 as SNEGSKA (reference sequence). The CDR3 runs to 16 residues. V dropped 5 bases and J dropped 2; count of bases not matched to a gene: 5. Here the CDR3 reads CSAWTSGGGITDTQYF. The CDR3 nucleotides read TGCAGTGCTTGGACTAGCGGGGGGGGGATCACAGATACGCAGTATTTT.